This T cell receptor (beta chain) appears in the sequencing data of a study of blood T cells in healthy people across ages. It was with a sample-barcoded 5' primer and a J-beta primer mix that a second PCR of roughly 7 to 12 cycles was run. TCRdb called the 5' RACE reads again in MiXCR, with one record for every CDR3 protein. The data contain about 570,000 distinct CDR3 sequences, 25% to 30% of them singletons. Sequencing used blood. The sequence was collected from an older woman in good health.

The CDR3 nucleotides are TGCAGCGTTGAAATACGTCCCCAGGGGGCCGAGACCCAGTACTTC. It encodes CSVEIRPQGAETQYF. This chain uses TRBV29-1 with TRBJ2-5; 8 nucleotides agree with TRBD1. The CDR3 totals 15 residues. V dropped 2 bases and J dropped 5; count of bases not matched to a gene: 10. Germline loops: CDR1 SQVTM, CDR2 ANQGSEA.